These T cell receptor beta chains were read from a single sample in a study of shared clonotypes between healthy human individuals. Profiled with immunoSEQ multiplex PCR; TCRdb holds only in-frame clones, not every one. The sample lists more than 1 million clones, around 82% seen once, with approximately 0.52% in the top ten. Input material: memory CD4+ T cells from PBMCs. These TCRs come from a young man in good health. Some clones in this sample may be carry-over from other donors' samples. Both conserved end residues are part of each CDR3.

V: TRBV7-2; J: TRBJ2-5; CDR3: CASSPTGPQLGTQYF
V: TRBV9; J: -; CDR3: CASSIQGVPYEQYF
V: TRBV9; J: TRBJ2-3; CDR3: CASSEGLAGGINTQYF
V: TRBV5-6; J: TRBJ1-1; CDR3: CASSRRRNTEAFF
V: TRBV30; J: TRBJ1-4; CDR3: CACEAEAKEKLFF
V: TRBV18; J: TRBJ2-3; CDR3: CASSPGSPGDTQYF
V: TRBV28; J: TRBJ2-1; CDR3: CASSPLLGQIYNEQFF
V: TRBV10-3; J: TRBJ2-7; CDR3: CAISPTSGYEQYF
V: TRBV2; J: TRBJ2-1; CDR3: CASSLGSVVNEQFF
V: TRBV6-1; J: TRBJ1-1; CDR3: CASTLREGGSTEAFF
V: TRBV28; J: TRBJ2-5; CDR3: CASSLGLAAWTQYF
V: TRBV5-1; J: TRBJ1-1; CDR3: CASSGGSRPAGAFF
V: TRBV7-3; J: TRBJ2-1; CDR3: CASSALVAGHNEQFF
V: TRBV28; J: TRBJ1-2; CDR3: CASGQPDRGGYGYTF
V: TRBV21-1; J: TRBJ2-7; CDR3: CASSPLCEQYF
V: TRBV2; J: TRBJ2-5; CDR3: CASSDPWIAGVPETQYF
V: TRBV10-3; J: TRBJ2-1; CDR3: CAISDYTYNEQFF
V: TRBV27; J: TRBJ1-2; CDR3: CASGRDSITTNYGYTF
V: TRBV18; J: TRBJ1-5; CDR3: CASSPDRSSYQPQHF
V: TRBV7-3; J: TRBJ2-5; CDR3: CASSATRQETQYF
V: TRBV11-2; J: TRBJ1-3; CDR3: CASSLAGLGNTIYF
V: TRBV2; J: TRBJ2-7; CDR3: CASSEEGPRKYF
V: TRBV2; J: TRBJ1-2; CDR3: CASTPEGQGAIFGYTF
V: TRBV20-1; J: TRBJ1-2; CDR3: CSAAYGYTF
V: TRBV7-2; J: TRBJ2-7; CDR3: CASSLEDNFSYEQYF
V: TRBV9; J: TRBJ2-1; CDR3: CASSRNRGSYNEQFF
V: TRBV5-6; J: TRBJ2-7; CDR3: CASSRWGYEQYF
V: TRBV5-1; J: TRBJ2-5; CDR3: CASSLSAGGLQETQYF
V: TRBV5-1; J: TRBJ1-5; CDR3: CASSKTGLSNQPQHF
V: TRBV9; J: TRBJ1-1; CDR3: CASSRGVTGATEAFF
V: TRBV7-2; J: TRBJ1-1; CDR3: CASSPRGGNTEAFF
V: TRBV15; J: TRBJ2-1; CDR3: CATSRDAYGRHEQFF
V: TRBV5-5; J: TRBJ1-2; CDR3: CASSLAAGANYGYTF
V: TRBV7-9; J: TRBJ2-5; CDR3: CASSGAPGARETQYF
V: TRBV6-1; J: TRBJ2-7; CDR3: CASLMPGGPAEQYF
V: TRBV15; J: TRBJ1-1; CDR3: CATSTHNSVNTEAFF
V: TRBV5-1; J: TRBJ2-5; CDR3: CASSLLGDEGETQYF
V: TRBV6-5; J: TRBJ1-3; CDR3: CATLRDRRGNTIYF
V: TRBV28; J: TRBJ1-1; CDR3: CASSLANTEAFF
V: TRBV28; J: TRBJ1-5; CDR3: CASRGARISNQPQHF
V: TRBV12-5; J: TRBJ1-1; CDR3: CASAVGGVDTEAFF
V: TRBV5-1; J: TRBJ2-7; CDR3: CASSRDRASYEQYF
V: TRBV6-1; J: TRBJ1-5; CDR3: CASSDIRGNQPQHF
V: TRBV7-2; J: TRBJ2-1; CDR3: CASSLEYRTREQFF
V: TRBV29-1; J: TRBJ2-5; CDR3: CSVGLAGRQETQYF
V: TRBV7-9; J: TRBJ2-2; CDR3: CASSQLLSGELFF
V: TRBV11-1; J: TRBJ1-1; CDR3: CASSSTGTTMNTEAFF
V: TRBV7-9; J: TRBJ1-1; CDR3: CASSLFRGATEAFF
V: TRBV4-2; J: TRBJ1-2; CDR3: CASSQDLTGGRYYGYTF
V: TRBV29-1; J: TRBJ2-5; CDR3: CSVGGIISGRKETQYF
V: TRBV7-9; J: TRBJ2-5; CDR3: CASSLGDSRRETQYF
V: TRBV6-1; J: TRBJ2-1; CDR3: CASSDWGRRNNEQFF
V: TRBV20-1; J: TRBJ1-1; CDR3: CSAKGTAEAFF
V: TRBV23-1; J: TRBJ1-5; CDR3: CASSPGSADQPQHF
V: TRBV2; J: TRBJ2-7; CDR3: CASSARGEEQYF
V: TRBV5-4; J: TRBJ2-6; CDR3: CASSFGASWANVLTF
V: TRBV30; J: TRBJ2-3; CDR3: CAWNPRKSTGADTQYF